The source of this TCR beta chain is a study of high-grade serous ovarian cancer treatment subgroups. Overall study context: Mean per sample: approximately 13,000 reads, about 6,900 unique TCR beta rearrangements.

With regard to this clone: The antigen is undetermined.

Repertoires were generated with immunoSEQ multiplex PCR, while TCRdb's copy carries only in-frame clones and drops some. The profile covers around 2,000 clones, with more than 65% appearing a single time and 13% to 15% taken by the ten largest. Tumor tissue was taken before any definitive surgery or chemotherapy was given. Deletions cut 3 bases from V and 7 bases from J, with 12 bases between. The germline CDR1 and CDR2 sequences are SEHNR and FQNEAQ (reference sequence). This CDR3 spans 13 amino acids. Study-level findings and limits: Tumors within one patient showed repertoire similarity of roughly 0.095 to 0.8. The analyses considered CDR3 and ignored CDR1 and CDR2.

Sequencing input: tumor tissue. This chain links TRBV7-9 with TRBJ2-5, with D hard to call. The sequence derives from a human donor with high-grade serous ovarian cancer. In DNA, the CDR3 is TGTGCCAGCAGCTTGGGGTTGGAGAGGACCCAGTACTTC. This sequence encodes CASSLGLERTQYF.